The 23 T cell receptor beta chains below were found in one sample sequenced in a study of blood T cell repertoires in COVID-19. This table comes from immunoSEQ multiplex PCR, and its TCRdb copy is limited to in-frame clones, with some not included. The sample has 310,000 or so clones; 89% are singletons. The sequenced sample was peripheral blood. These receptors came from a man aged 18 to 29 who had recovered from COVID-19.

This chain links TRBV6-1 with TRBJ2-7; TRBD1 matches at 8 bases. V lost 2 bases, J lost 7 bases, and 13 bases stayed unmatched. Germline V gene data show CDR1 as MNHNS and CDR2 as SASEGT. The CDR3 consists of 16 residues. CDR3 bases: TGTGCCAGCAGTGAAATGGTCAGTGGCAGGGGGCAGGAGCAGTACTTC. Residues: CASSEMVSGRGQEQYF.

The rearrangement links TRBV5-8 to TRBJ1-2; TRBD1 matches 7 bases. The CDR3 runs 15 residues. Germline V CDR1 and CDR2: SGHTS, YDEGEE. V trimming: 4 bases; J trimming: 4 bases; junction bases outside the gene matches: 10. CDR3 protein: CASSLRQGGGYGYTF. The CDR3 nucleotides are TGTGCCAGCAGCCTAAGACAGGGAGGTGGCTATGGCTACACCTTC.

The chain uses TRBV11-3 and TRBJ2-2; 9 bases agree with TRBD1. The CDR3 is 14 amino acids. Losses at the gene ends were 4 bases for V and 5 bases for J; bases not matched to a gene: 2. The germline gives CDR1 SGHNT, CDR2 YENEEA. This chain's CDR3 is CASSSGQGTGELFF. CDR3 DNA: TGTGCCAGCAGCTCGGGACAGGGAACCGGGGAGCTGTTTTTT.

The chain uses TRBV27 and TRBJ2-6, with D unresolved. This CDR3 region has 14 residues. V lost 8 bases to trimming and J lost 1 base, with 9 bases between them. CDR1 and CDR2 from the germline V gene are MNHEY and SMNVEV (reference sequence). CDR3 region: CASSRRSGANVLTF. The CDR3 nucleotides are TGTGCCAGCTCCAGGCGATCTGGGGCCAACGTCCTGACTTTC.

V and J are TRBV3-1 (or the pseudogene TRBV3-2) and TRBJ1-1; tentative D call: TRBD1 (6 bases). With 8 bases removed from V and 8 bases from J, the gap between germline ends came to 12 bases. Germline V gives CDR1 LGHDT, CDR2 YNNKEL (reference sequence). This CDR3 comprises 11 residues. CDR3 in DNA: TGTGCCAGCTTAAGCAGGGGAGAAGCTTTCTTT. Translating gives CASLSRGEAFF.

The V gene is TRBV7-9, the J gene TRBJ1-6, with D possibly being TRBD1 (6 bases). From germline, CDR1 is SEHNR and CDR2 FQNEAQ (reference sequence). The CDR3 length is 14 residues. Trimming took off 3 bases at V and 7 bases at J, with 10 bases between the two ends. CDR3 in DNA: TGTGCCAGCAGCTTGCGGACAGAGAATTCACCCCTCCACTTT. It codes for CASSLRTENSPLHF.

The V call is TRBV10-3, the J call TRBJ1-2, with D possibly being TRBD1 (6 bases). Germline CDR1 is ENHRY and CDR2 is SYGVKD. The CDR3 extends over 15 amino acids. The V end was cut by 2 bases, the J end by 8 bases, with 18 bases between. CDR3: CAISEGGGGSSGYTF. The CDR3, as DNA: TGTGCCATCAGTGAGGGAGGGGGGGGCTCGAGCGGCTACACCTTC.

The rearrangement joins TRBV15 to TRBJ1-1, with D possibly TRBD1 on 5 matching bases. V was pared by 3 bases and J by 3 bases, with 20 bases between. The germline gives CDR1 LNHNV, CDR2 YYDKDF (reference sequence). The CDR3 runs 17 residues. The CDR3 nucleotides are TGTGCCACCAGCAGTCACAAGGGGAGGGGCTGGGACACTGAAGCTTTCTTT. Encoded protein: CATSSHKGRGWDTEAFF.

CDR3 protein: CASSQDLDGRTPGELFF. CDR3 DNA sequence: TGTGCCAGCAGCCAAGATTTAGACGGGAGAACCCCCGGGGAGCTGTTTTTT. The chain has TRBV3-1 (or the pseudogene TRBV3-2) and TRBJ2-2; D might be TRBD2 (6 bases). Germline V lookup: CDR1 LGHDT, CDR2 YNNKEL (reference sequence). The CDR3 consists of 17 residues. V was clipped by 0 bases and J by 6 bases, with 17 bases between them.

This chain joins TRBV20-1 and TRBJ1-1; possibly TRBD1 for D (6 bases). This CDR3 contains 11 residues. CDR1 and CDR2 (germline): DFQATT, SNEGSKA (reference sequence). V lost 7 bases and J 8 bases, leaving 14 bases between the germline ends. In nucleotides, the CDR3 is TGCAGTGTAGACAGGTTGGGAGAAGCTTTCTTT. It codes for CSVDRLGEAFF.

V usage is TRBV5-1 and J usage is TRBJ2-2, with 8 nucleotides matching TRBD1. Germline CDR1 is SGHRS and CDR2 is YFSETQ. V was pared by 1 base and J by 6 bases, with 5 bases of the junction left unmatched. The CDR3 covers 15 residues. The CDR3 sequence is CASSLQGADPGELFF. The CDR3 DNA reads TGCGCCAGCAGCTTGCAGGGGGCCGACCCCGGGGAGCTGTTTTTT.

J is TRBJ1-5 and V is TRBV9, with D possibly matching TRBD1 (5 bases). The CDR3 runs to 14 residues. The germline gives CDR1 SGDLS, CDR2 YYNGEE. Deletions cut 1 base from V and 7 bases from J, with 12 bases between. The CDR3 here is CASSVTGLTQPQHF. CDR3 nucleotides: TGTGCCAGCAGCGTAACAGGTTTGACGCAGCCCCAGCATTTT.

The gene calls are TRBV3-1 (or the pseudogene TRBV3-2) and TRBJ2-5; D may be TRBD1 (6 bases). Trimming took 3 bases from V and 2 from J, leaving 19 bases between them. Per germline, CDR1 LGHDT and CDR2 YNNKEL (reference sequence). CDR3 length: 17 residues. CDR3 protein: CASSHITGVRGQETQYF. The CDR3 bases are TGTGCCAGCAGCCATATAACAGGTGTGAGGGGGCAAGAGACCCAGTACTTC.

The chain joins TRBV3-1 (or the pseudogene TRBV3-2) to TRBJ1-4; 7 positions agree with TRBD1. V dropped 6 bases and J dropped 0; count of bases not matched to a gene: 4. The CDR3 loop spans 15 amino acids. Germline CDR1 and CDR2: LGHDT and YNNKEL (reference sequence). This CDR3 reads CASSFQGATNEKLFF. CDR3 nucleotides: TGTGCCAGCAGTTTCCAGGGGGCAACTAATGAAAAACTGTTTTTT.

The chain joins TRBV5-8 to TRBJ2-6, with TRBD1 as a possible D gene (8 bases). Per germline, CDR1 SGHTS and CDR2 YDEGEE. Trimming removed 2 bases from V and 0 bases from J, with 12 bases in between. The CDR3 extends over 17 amino acids. This chain's CDR3 is CASSLNRGGSGANVLTF. CDR3 DNA sequence: TGTGCCAGCAGCTTAAACAGGGGGGGCTCTGGGGCCAACGTCCTGACTTTC.

The chain has TRBV21-1 and TRBJ1-1. TRBV21-1 is listed as a pseudogene. The CDR3 loop spans 10 amino acids. CDR3 amino acids: CASLGAGAFF. Here the CDR3 DNA reads TGTGCCAGCCTGGGAGCGGGGGCTTTCTTT.

The gene calls are TRBV6-1 and TRBJ2-4; D unresolved. Germline CDR1 MNHNS, CDR2 SASEGT. The CDR3 sequence is 15 residues long. Deletions cut 2 bases from V and 2 bases from J, with 10 bases between. The CDR3 here is CASSEYTVPKNIQYF. The CDR3 DNA is TGTGCCAGCAGTGAATATACAGTTCCCAAAAACATTCAGTACTTC.

Here the CDR3 DNA reads TGTGCCAGCTACCTGACAGGGAGTAGCGACGAGCAGTACTTC. Protein product: CASYLTGSSDEQYF. The rearrangement links TRBV5-4 to TRBJ2-7; 7 bases are shared with TRBD1. CDR3 length equals 14 residues. CDR1 is SGHNT, CDR2 YYREEE, per germline (reference sequence). V was pared by 7 bases and J by 5 bases, with 12 bases of the junction left unmatched. Using reference TRBV5-4 and TRBJ2-7 for the parts outside the CDR3, the full variable domain is ETGVTQSPTHLIKTRGQQVTLRCSSQSGHNTVSWYQQALGQGPQFIFQYYREEENGRGNFPPRFSGLQFPNYSSELNVNALELDDSALYLCASYLTGSSDEQYFGPGTRLTVT.

The CDR3 bases are TGTGCCACCAGCCTTTCTGGGGGACTAGCCTTCTTC. It yields the protein CATSLSGGLAFF. This chain connects TRBV15 to TRBJ2-1, with TRBD2 matching 9 bases. Unmatched junction bases numbered 9, after V lost 5 bases and J lost 16 bases. The germline CDR1 and CDR2 sequences are LNHNV and YYDKDF (reference sequence). The CDR3 is made up of 12 amino acids.

The chain employs TRBV2 and TRBJ1-4, with TRBD1 matching 10 bases. V shed 5 bases, J shed 7 bases, and the junction held 4 bases outside the gene matches. Germline assignment: CDR1 SNHLY and CDR2 FYNNEI. This CDR3 region has 14 residues. The CDR3 reads CASSLDRGREKLFF. CDR3 sequence (DNA): TGTGCCAGCAGTTTAGACAGGGGGCGTGAAAAACTGTTTTTT.

This clone was detected only once. The V call is TRBV4-3, the J call TRBJ1-2; D perhaps matches TRBD1 (6 bases). Germline-derived CDR1 and CDR2 are LGHNA and YSLEER. The CDR3 loop spans 17 amino acids. Between the trimmed V and J ends, which lost 0 bases and 7 bases, there was a span of 21 bases. The CDR3 DNA reads as TGCGCCAGCAGCCAAGAACCAAGGGGGGGGCTGTTAGGTGGCTACACCTTC. Residues: CASSQEPRGGLLGGYTF.

The gene calls are TRBV5-1 and TRBJ2-2; 9 nucleotides agree with TRBD1. V gave up 0 bases and J gave up 7 bases; unmatched junction bases: 19. Germline V lookup: CDR1 SGHRS, CDR2 YFSETQ. The CDR3 sequence is 20 residues long. The CDR3 here is CASSLVGTGIAGFGHGELFF. The CDR3 DNA follows: TGCGCCAGCAGCTTGGTCGGGACAGGGATCGCGGGGTTTGGTCACGGGGAGCTGTTTTTT. The full variable domain, rest sourced from reference TRBV5-1 and TRBJ2-2, is KAGVTQTPRYLIKTRGQQVTLSCSPISGHRSVSWYQQTPGQGLQFLFEYFSETQRNKGNFPGRFSGRQFSNSRSEMNVSTLELGDSALYLCASSLVGTGIAGFGHGELFFGEGSRLTVL.

The rearrangement links TRBV24-1 to TRBJ2-3; D possibly corresponds to TRBD2 (5 bases). The CDR3 extends over 15 amino acids. The germline V and J ends were trimmed by 3 bases and 2 bases, with 11 bases remaining between them. Per germline, CDR1 KGHDR and CDR2 SFDVKD. The CDR3 loop reads CATSDAAEITDTQYF. In DNA, the CDR3 is TGTGCCACCAGTGATGCAGCGGAGATCACAGATACGCAGTATTTT.